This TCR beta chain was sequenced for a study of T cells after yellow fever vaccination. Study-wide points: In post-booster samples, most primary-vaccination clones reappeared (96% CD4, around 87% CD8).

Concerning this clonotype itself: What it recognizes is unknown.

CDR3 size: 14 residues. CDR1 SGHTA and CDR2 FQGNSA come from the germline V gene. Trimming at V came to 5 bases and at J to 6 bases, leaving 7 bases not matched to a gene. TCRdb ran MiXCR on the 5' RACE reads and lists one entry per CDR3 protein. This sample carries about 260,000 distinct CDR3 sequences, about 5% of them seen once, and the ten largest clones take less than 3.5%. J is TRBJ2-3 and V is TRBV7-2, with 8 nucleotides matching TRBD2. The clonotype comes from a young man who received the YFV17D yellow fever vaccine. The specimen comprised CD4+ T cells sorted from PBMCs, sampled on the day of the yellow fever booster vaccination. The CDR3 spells CASSPGGVSDTQYF. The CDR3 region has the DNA TGTGCCAGCAGCCCGGGGGGGGTTTCCGATACGCAGTATTTT.